This T cell receptor beta chain appears in the sequencing data of a study of tumor-infiltrating lymphocytes in primary liver carcinoma. Study-wide context: Men as well as women, aged 30 to 69 years, made up the patients. The study reported T1-T3 N0M0 tumors spanning 4.2 to 10 cm.

Alongside blood RNA obtained from unsorted whole blood, germline DNA was also extracted. Production of TCR beta cDNA used around 460 ng total RNA together with a constant-region primer. Each TCR beta library was derived from three nested multiplex PCR rounds that employed slightly modified ARM-PCR. MiXCR, applied by TCRdb to the multiplex PCR reads, yields one record per CDR3 protein. The sample lists fewer than 400,000 distinct CDR3 sequences, around three fifths occurring once. This sequence originates from a man in his forties with primary liver carcinoma and hepatitis B virus infection. Input material: peripheral blood.

CDR3 coding DNA: TGTGCCAGCAGTTACCTAGCGGGAGGGAGCGAGCAGTACTTC. Protein product: CASSYLAGGSEQYF. The V and J genes are TRBV12-3 or TRBV12-4 and TRBJ2-7; 12 bases align to TRBD2. The ends lost 4 bases at V and 6 bases at J; junction bases unmatched: 4. There are 14 residues in the CDR3.